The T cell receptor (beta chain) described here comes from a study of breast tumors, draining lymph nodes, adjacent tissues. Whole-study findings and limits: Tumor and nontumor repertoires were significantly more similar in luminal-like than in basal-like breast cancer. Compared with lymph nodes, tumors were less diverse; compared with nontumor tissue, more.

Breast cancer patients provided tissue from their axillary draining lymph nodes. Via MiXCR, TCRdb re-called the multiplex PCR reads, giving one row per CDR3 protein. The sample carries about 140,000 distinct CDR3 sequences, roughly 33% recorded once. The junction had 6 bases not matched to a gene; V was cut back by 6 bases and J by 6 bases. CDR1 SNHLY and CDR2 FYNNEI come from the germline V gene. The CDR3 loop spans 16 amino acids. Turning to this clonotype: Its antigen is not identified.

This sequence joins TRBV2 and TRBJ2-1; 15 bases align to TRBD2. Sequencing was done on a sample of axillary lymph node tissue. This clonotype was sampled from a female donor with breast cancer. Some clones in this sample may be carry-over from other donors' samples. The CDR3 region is CASSHGLAGGRNEQFF. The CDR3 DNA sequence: TGTGCCAGCAGCCATGGACTAGCGGGGGGGCGCAATGAGCAGTTCTTC.